Below, 19 T cell receptor beta chains from the same sample are listed, as sequenced in a study of OX40 agonist ivuxolimab in advanced cancers. The method was the immunoSEQ multiplex PCR assay. Held by TCRdb, this immuneACCESS table contains in-frame sequences only and omits some clones. Under half of the omission traces to an unresolved V gene where checked; the cause of the rest is unknown. This sample holds fewer than 45,000 clones; 85% to 90% were observed only once. The ten top clones hold approximately 0.51% of the sample. The sequencing used CD4+ or CD8+ T cells sorted from blood, collected in a trial of the OX40 agonist ivuxolimab. The receptors here all came from an adult with an advanced solid tumor such as melanoma, head and neck, liver or kidney cancer.

This chain connects TRBV28 to TRBJ1-6; no definite D call. The germline CDR1 and CDR2 sequences are MDHEN and SYDVKM. This CDR3 comprises 17 residues. The V end was cut by 5 bases, the J end by 7 bases, with 21 bases between. The CDR3 spells CASSPTAMQRKNSPLHF. In nucleotides, the CDR3 is TGTGCCAGCAGTCCAACGGCGATGCAGAGGAAAAATTCACCCCTCCACTTT.

The chain links TRBV6-6 to TRBJ2-7; D remains ambiguous. This CDR3 has 14 residues. V lost 0 bases to trimming and J lost 1 base, with 7 bases between them. Germline-derived CDR1 and CDR2 are MNHNY and SVGAGI (reference sequence). The CDR3 protein is CASSYSTLSYEQYF. The CDR3 region has the DNA TGTGCCAGCAGTTACTCTACACTTTCCTACGAGCAGTACTTC.

The CDR3 is CASSLRTGFNEQFF. The CDR3 DNA follows: TGTGCCAGCAGCTTAAGGACAGGGTTCAATGAGCAGTTCTTC. The J gene is TRBJ2-1, the V gene TRBV5-4; 8 bases are a match to TRBD1. The germline gives CDR1 SGHNT, CDR2 YYREEE (reference sequence). The CDR3 is made up of 14 amino acids. Trimming cost V 2 bases and J 6 bases; bases outside gene matches: 4.

The chain combines TRBV9 with TRBJ2-3, with 8 bases identical to TRBD1. The length of the CDR3 is 15 residues. Trimming took 2 bases from V and 0 from J; bases not matched to a gene: 2. Germline V CDR1 and CDR2: SGDLS, YYNGEE. The CDR3 here is CASSVGQESTDTQYF. The CDR3 nucleotides are TGTGCCAGCAGCGTGGGACAGGAGAGCACAGATACGCAGTATTTT.

This chain joins TRBV18 and TRBJ2-1, with 9 bases aligning to TRBD1. With V trimmed by 3 bases and J by 7 bases, 13 bases remained unmatched. CDR3 length equals 17 residues. CDR1 KGHSH and CDR2 LQKENI come from the germline V gene. The CDR3 DNA follows: TGTGCCAGCTCACCTAATTCCGGGACAGGGTTTTCGAATGAGCAGTTCTTC. Its translation: CASSPNSGTGFSNEQFF.

CDR3 loop: CASSQAGAKYGYTF. The CDR3 DNA reads TGTGCCAGCAGCCAGGCAGGGGCCAAATACGGCTACACCTTC. The rearrangement links TRBV14 to TRBJ1-2; possibly TRBD1 for D (6 bases). Germline CDR1 SGHDN, CDR2 FVKESK. V was trimmed by 3 bases and J by 8 bases, leaving 16 bases between them. The length of the CDR3 is 14 residues.

The chain is built from TRBV7-3 and TRBJ1-1; D unclear. Deletions cut 4 bases from V and 1 base from J, with 7 bases between. Germline assignment: CDR1 SGHTA and CDR2 FQGTGA. The CDR3 extends over 13 amino acids. The CDR3 protein is CASSSDRNTEAFF. The CDR3 DNA sequence: TGTGCCAGCAGCTCCGACCGGAACACTGAAGCTTTCTTT. The full variable domain, with the rest looked up from reference TRBV7-3 and TRBJ1-1, is GAGVSQTPSNKVTEKGKYVELRCDPISGHTALYWYRQSLGQGPEFLIYFQGTGAADDSGLPNDRFFAVRPEGSVSTLKIQRTERGDSAVYLCASSSDRNTEAFFGQGTRLTVV.

The J gene is TRBJ1-5, the V gene TRBV5-1; D gene uncertain. Germline assignment: CDR1 SGHRS and CDR2 YFSETQ. V was cut by 4 bases and J by 3 bases, with 11 bases left in between. CDR3 length: 14 residues. The CDR3 DNA is TGCGCCAGCAGCCCTGGTGTCGACAATCAGCCCCAGCATTTT. This sequence encodes CASSPGVDNQPQHF.

The chain links TRBV7-2 to TRBJ1-5; TRBD1 matches at 12 bases. Germline trimming cut 5 bases from V and 7 bases from J; bases unmatched to any gene: 9. Germline lookup yields CDR1 SGHTA and CDR2 FQGNSA. The CDR3 runs 16 residues. The CDR3 loop reads CASSGGTGGAGQPQHF. In DNA form, the CDR3 reads TGTGCCAGCAGCGGTGGGACAGGGGGCGCGGGACAGCCCCAGCATTTT.

As regards this clone: Given a much more abundant clone one base away, this may be a read error. The chain combines TRBV7-3 with TRBJ2-2, with no clear D. Germline-derived CDR1 and CDR2 are SGHTA and FQGTGA. CDR3 size: 12 residues. Trimming took 4 bases from V and 3 from J, leaving 3 bases between them. The CDR3 nucleotides read TGTGCCAGCAGCTCGTACACCGGGGAGCTGTTTTTT. This sequence encodes CASSSYTGELFF.

V and J are TRBV5-6 and TRBJ1-3; no reliable D call. Germline loops: CDR1 SGHDT, CDR2 YYEEEE. The germline V and J ends were trimmed by 0 bases and 1 base, with 11 bases remaining between them. This CDR3 comprises 16 residues. The CDR3 DNA sequence: TGTGCCAGCAGCTTGGTCGGAGCGGGGTCTGGAAACACCATATATTTT. This sequence encodes CASSLVGAGSGNTIYF.

The genes are TRBV25-1 and TRBJ1-5, with D hard to call. CDR3 length: 15 residues. Trimming shortened V by 5 bases and J by 0 bases, and 11 bases separated the two germline ends. Germline CDR1 and CDR2: MGHDK and SYGVNS. CDR3 amino acids: CASSLTGDSNQPQHF. CDR3 nucleotides: TGTGCCAGCAGTTTGACGGGAGATAGCAATCAGCCCCAGCATTTT. Complete variable domain (other parts from reference TRBV25-1 and TRBJ1-5): EADIYQTPRYLVIGTGKKITLECSQTMGHDKMYWYQQDPGMELHLIHYSYGVNSTEKGDLSSESTVSRIRTEHFPLTLESARPSHTSQYLCASSLTGDSNQPQHFGDGTRLSIL.

This chain links TRBV7-9 with TRBJ2-2; the match to TRBD1 covers 9 bases. Looked up from germline, CDR1 is SEHNR and CDR2 is FQNEAQ (reference sequence). The trim removed 3 bases at V and 8 bases at J, leaving 7 bases unmatched. The CDR3 loop spans 15 amino acids. The CDR3, as DNA: TGTGCCAGCAGCTTCGGGACAGGGTCTGTAGGGGAGCTGTTTTTT. Amino acid sequence: CASSFGTGSVGELFF.

V usage is TRBV7-7 and J usage is TRBJ2-1; D possibly corresponds to TRBD1 (6 bases). CDR3 length equals 14 residues. Germline loops: CDR1 SSHAT, CDR2 FNYEAQ (reference sequence). CDR3 sequence (DNA): TGTGCTACCTCATCGACGAATGGGGGCGATGAGCAGTTCTTC. Translation gives CATSSTNGGDEQFF.

The chain has TRBV18 and TRBJ1-1; 7 bases agree with TRBD1. The length of the CDR3 is 15 residues. V lost 3 bases to trimming and J lost 4 bases; unmatched junction nucleotides: 8. CDR1 is KGHSH, CDR2 LQKENI, per germline. The CDR3 sequence is CASSPAGQFVTEAFF. The CDR3, as DNA: TGTGCCAGCTCACCGGCGGGACAGTTCGTCACTGAAGCTTTCTTT.

For this clone: The sample contains more than one DNA sequence encoding this CDR3. This sequence joins TRBV5-5 and TRBJ2-5, with 10 bases identical to TRBD1. Trimming removed 4 bases from V and 5 bases from J; junction bases left unmatched: 2. Germline lookup yields CDR1 SGHKS and CDR2 YYEKEE (reference sequence). The CDR3 contains 13 residues. The CDR3 DNA follows: TGTGCCAGCAGCCCGGACAGGGGGGAGACCCAGTACTTC. Translated: CASSPDRGETQYF.

The rearrangement links TRBV6-5 to TRBJ2-3, with D tentatively TRBD1 (5 bases). Germline CDR1 reads MNHEY; CDR2 reads SVGAGI. Trimming stripped 11 bases from V and 0 bases from J, with 12 bases between. This CDR3 has 13 residues. The CDR3 sequence: CASRQGSTDTQYF. DNA of the CDR3: TGTGCCTCCCGGCAGGGAAGCACAGATACGCAGTATTTT.

The chain is built from TRBV5-1 and TRBJ2-7, with unresolved D. CDR3 length: 15 amino acids. The V gene's germline CDR1 is SGHRS and CDR2 YFSETQ. The ends were cut back, 1 base at V and 4 bases at J, with 15 bases in the middle. CDR3 sequence (DNA): TGCGCCAGCAGCTTGCGGGTAGGGTCTGAGTACGAGCAGTACTTC. Protein: CASSLRVGSEYEQYF.

The rearrangement links TRBV7-9 to TRBJ1-5; no clear D gene. CDR1 is SEHNR, CDR2 FQNEAQ, per germline (reference sequence). Trimming took off 5 bases at V and 9 bases at J, with 11 bases between the two ends. The CDR3 has 12 amino acids. The CDR3, as DNA: TGTGCCAGCAGCCCCCAGAAGGGGCCCCAGCATTTT. This encodes CASSPQKGPQHF. The variable domain in full, with the rest retrieved from reference TRBV7-9 and TRBJ1-5, is DTGVSQNPRHKITKRGQNVTFRCDPISEHNRLYWYRQTLGQGPEFLTYFQNEAQLEKSRLLSDRFSAERPKGSFSTLEIQRTEQGDSAMYLCASSPQKGPQHFGDGTRLSIL.